This TCR beta chain was captured by sequencing in a study of blood T cell repertoires in COVID-19 (dated by TCRdb to 2018 to 2020). Study-wide context: Samples covering the acute and convalescent phases of COVID-19 were provided by collaborators in the United States, Italy and Spain. The prospective study material was composed of cDNA or gDNA derived from T cells, B-cell-depleted T cells, or PBMCs. Subjects who had been exposed to COVID-19, were actively infected with it, or had recovered from it provided the deeply sampled blood TCRbeta repertoires that made up the dataset. The repertoires were released in a freely available public database intended as a resource for research on the immune response to SARS-CoV-2. The samples were drawn from the first 160 participants of the ongoing ImmuneRACE study and from 1,254 subjects provided by 6 global collaborators. Nearly every sample came with metadata listing a de-identified subject ID, COVID-19 status, age in years and sex. Where available, HLA class I and class II types were obtained from metadata supplied by the sample provider rather than from assay-based typing.

General study outcomes and caveats: Clinical and demographic metadata were provided uncurated, with the amount varying by source and participant.

At one collaborating source in Seattle, patients were enrolled during active infection and were followed longitudinally through the course of disease. The collaborating institutions used their own protocols to collect whole blood in K2EDTA tubes. For TCRbeta analysis, collaborator samples were shipped as frozen whole blood, as isolated PBMCs, or as DNA extracted from either sample type. TCRbeta CDR3 regions were amplified from genomic DNA by means of the immunoSEQ Assay, a bias-controlled multiplex PCR. Per the original workflow: Nucleated cell counts per sample were estimated from amplification of reference gene primers within the assay. Sequence reads were collapsed and filtered to measure the absolute abundance of every unique TCRbeta CDR3 rearrangement. Productive Simpson clonality was computed per sample as the square root of Simpson's diversity index over productive rearrangements. The source is immuneACCESS, and TCRdb retained only in-frame sequences with V and J called. Part of the clones is not carried over; for the studies checked, unresolved V genes explain less than half of this, and the remainder is unexplained. That table gives V, J and clone size, and the DNA gave D and trimming. For this sample there are 300,000 to 400,000 clones; about 87% appear just once. The ten largest clones capture 2.3% of the sample.

In the case of this clone: This clone's antigen is unknown. Base qualities are not provided; no much larger clone lies one nucleotide away.

Looking up the germline V gene yields CDR1 SQVTM and CDR2 ANQGSEA. From V the trimming removes 7 bases and from J it removes 5 bases, while the gene matches leave 14 bases of the junction unaccounted for. Including the terminal cysteine and phenylalanine, the CDR3 comprises 15 residues. Here the CDR3 DNA is all that survives: 45 bases in frame from base 1. The sequence links TRBV29-1 to TRBJ2-5; TRBD1 fits 9 bases in the junction. The source material was peripheral blood. This sequence originates from a woman aged 55-70 years with COVID-19, enrolled during active disease. The CDR3: CSGGVTGGDAETQYF. The DNA sequence follows: TGCAGCGGGGGAGTTACAGGGGGCGACGCGGAGACCCAGTACTTC.